The rows below give T cell receptor beta chains drawn from one sample of a study of blood T cell repertoires in COVID-19. Sequenced by immunoSEQ multiplex PCR; TCRdb stores in-frame clones only, minus some. The sample lists 200,000 or so clones; roughly 81% were seen once. Sequenced: peripheral blood. The receptor source for this set is a man aged 50 to 59 who had recovered from COVID-19. The CDR3 runs from the conserved cysteine through the conserved F or W. A D gene is named only where the DNA matches it firmly. Clone size, where shown, is once, few, many, or a class for clones that have expanded.

clone_size,j_call,d_call,v_call,cdr3_nt,cdr3_aa
NA,TRBJ1-4,NA,TRBV30,TGTGCCTGGAGTGACAGTGGGTTACCTAATGAAAAACTGTTTTTT,CAWSDSGLPNEKLFF
many,TRBJ2-5,TRBD2,TRBV30,TGTGCCTGGAGTCCCCCACGCGGCGGGAGACGAGAGACCCAGTACTTC,CAWSPPRGGRRETQYF
NA,TRBJ2-7,NA,TRBV18,TGTGCCAGCTCACCAACGGGGTTGGAGCAGTACTTC,CASSPTGLEQYF
NA,TRBJ2-2,TRBD1,TRBV5-4,TGTGCCAGCAGCTGGGACAGAGCAAACACCGGGGAGCTGTTTTTT,CASSWDRANTGELFF
NA,TRBJ1-6,NA,TRBV6-1,TGTGCCAGCAGTGAAGAGACAGTCAATTCACCCCTCCACTTT,CASSEETVNSPLHF
once,TRBJ2-7,NA,TRBV5-1,TGCGCCAGCAGCTTAGAAGGGGTCCACGAGCAGTACTTC,CASSLEGVHEQYF
NA,TRBJ1-2,NA,TRBV28,TGTGCCAGCAGTTTGGCCGCCAGGGTAGGGGGCTACACCTTC,CASSLAARVGGYTF
few,TRBJ1-2,NA,TRBV7-2,TGTGCCAGCAGTTCAATTGGGGCAACAGGGTTCTATGGCTACACCTTC,CASSSIGATGFYGYTF
once,TRBJ1-3,NA,TRBV7-2,TGTGCCAGCAGCCCACGGACAGCTGGAAACACCATATATTTT,CASSPRTAGNTIYF
once,TRBJ2-7,TRBD1,TRBV18,TGTGCCAGCTCACCCAGGGACAGGTCGGGCGAGCAGTACTTC,CASSPRDRSGEQYF
NA,TRBJ1-5,TRBD1,TRBV28,TGTGCCAGCAGTCCAGGGGGTCAGCCCCAGCATTTT,CASSPGGQPQHF
NA,TRBJ2-2,NA,TRBV9,TGTGCCAGCAGCGACCAGGGACTTAACACCGGGGAGCTGTTTTTT,CASSDQGLNTGELFF
NA,TRBJ2-1,NA,TRBV18,TGTGCCAGCTCACCGTTGTCGACAACCGTGAACAATGAGCAGTTCTTC,CASSPLSTTVNNEQFF
NA,TRBJ2-5,NA,TRBV7-2,TGTGCCAGCAGCTCAACTGGGACTCTCCAAGAGACCCAGTACTTC,CASSSTGTLQETQYF
once,TRBJ2-6,NA,TRBV28,TGTGCCAGCAGTCCCGCAGGGAGGCTCTCTGGGGCCAACGTCCTGACTTTC,CASSPAGRLSGANVLTF
NA,TRBJ1-6,NA,TRBV30,TGTGCCTGGAGTGCCCGACAGGTGGAATATAATTCACCCCTCCACTTT,CAWSARQVEYNSPLHF
few,TRBJ2-7,TRBD1,TRBV18,TGTGCCAGCTCGTCAGGGGGCATCCCCTACGAGCAGTACTTC,CASSSGGIPYEQYF
NA,TRBJ2-5,TRBD1,TRBV11-2,TGTGCCAGCAGCTTATCTGTAAGGGGACAGGGGGAGACCCAGTACTTC,CASSLSVRGQGETQYF
NA,TRBJ2-1,TRBD2,TRBV7-2,TGTGCCAGCAGCTTAAAGCGGGGTAGCTCCTACAATGAGCAGTTCTTC,CASSLKRGSSYNEQFF
NA,TRBJ2-7,TRBD1,TRBV30,TGTGCCTGGAGTGAAGAACCCGGGACAGGGGGAACCTACGAGCAGTACTTC,CAWSEEPGTGGTYEQYF
NA,TRBJ2-7,NA,TRBV11-2,TGTGCCAGCAGCTTGGAGGCTTTTGGCGAGCAGTACTTC,CASSLEAFGEQYF
NA,TRBJ2-7,TRBD2,TRBV28,TGTGCCAGCAGTCTCCCGGGAGGGGGCTCCTACGAGCAGTACTTC,CASSLPGGGSYEQYF
NA,TRBJ1-2,NA,TRBV4-2,TGTGCCAGCAGCCTAGCTGGACAGCTCTATGGCTACACCTTC,CASSLAGQLYGYTF
NA,TRBJ1-4,TRBD1,TRBV30,TGTGCCTGGAGTGTAGACAGGGGGGTTAATGAAAAACTGTTTTTT,CAWSVDRGVNEKLFF
NA,TRBJ1-4,TRBD1,TRBV20-1,TGCAGTGCTAGTTACGGGACAGAGAATGAAAAACTGTTTTTT,CSASYGTENEKLFF
NA,TRBJ2-5,NA,TRBV7-8,TGTGCCAGCAGCTTATATTTAGGGGTCTCTGCGACCCAGTACTTC,CASSLYLGVSATQYF
NA,TRBJ1-2,NA,TRBV19,TGTGCCAGGAGACCCGGGGATGGCTACACCTTC,CARRPGDGYTF
NA,TRBJ2-1,NA,TRBV30,TGTGCCTGGAGGGGAGGACTGATATCCTCCAATGAGCAGTTCTTC,CAWRGGLISSNEQFF
few,TRBJ2-7,TRBD1,TRBV4-1,TGCGCCAGCAGCCTCGGGGACAGATTAAGCTACGAGCAGTACTTC,CASSLGDRLSYEQYF
NA,TRBJ1-4,TRBD1,TRBV7-9,TGTGCCAGCAGCTTAGCACAGGGGGCCGAGGAAAAACTGTTTTTT,CASSLAQGAEEKLFF
once,TRBJ1-5,NA,TRBV4-2,TGTGCCAGCAGCCAAGATTTGGGGGAGGGCAATCAGCCCCAGCATTTT,CASSQDLGEGNQPQHF
NA,TRBJ2-2,NA,TRBV6-1,TGTGCCAGCAGTGAACGCACCGGGGAGCTGTTTTTT,CASSERTGELFF
NA,TRBJ1-2,NA,TRBV30,TGTGCCTGGAAAACAGGGATACCCCCCTATGGCTACACCTTC,CAWKTGIPPYGYTF
NA,TRBJ2-3,TRBD2,TRBV9,TGTGCCAGCAGCGTTGAGCGGGATATAGATACGCAGTATTTT,CASSVERDIDTQYF
NA,TRBJ2-7,NA,TRBV6-5,TGTGCCAGCAGTTACTCTGTCAGGTCCTACGAGCAGTACTTC,CASSYSVRSYEQYF
NA,TRBJ2-7,NA,TRBV5-4,TGTGCCAGCAGCTTGGCCCAAGCGGCATCCTACGAGCAGTACTTC,CASSLAQAASYEQYF
NA,TRBJ2-6,TRBD1,TRBV3-1/TRBV3-2,TGTGCCAGCAGCGGCAGGACAGGGATCGGGTCTGGGGCCAACGTCCTGACTTTC,CASSGRTGIGSGANVLTF
NA,TRBJ2-5,NA,TRBV6-5,TGTGCCAGTTCCCTCGTACAAGAGACCCAGTACTTC,CASSLVQETQYF
NA,TRBJ1-2,TRBD1,TRBV18,TGTGCCAGCTCCCAAGGACAGGGGGAATTTGGTGGCTACACCTTC,CASSQGQGEFGGYTF
NA,TRBJ2-2,TRBD2,TRBV2,TGTGCCAGCAACGAGCGGGAGAGCTCAATGGGGGAGCTGTTTTTT,CASNERESSMGELFF
NA,TRBJ2-2,TRBD1,TRBV19,TGTGCCAGTAGTATAAGGGGACAGGGGACCGGGGAGCTGTTTTTT,CASSIRGQGTGELFF
once,TRBJ1-1,NA,TRBV3-1/TRBV3-2,TGTGCCAGCGGCTTCAGGGAGAACACTGAAGCTTTCTTT,CASGFRENTEAFF
NA,TRBJ2-3,NA,TRBV5-1,TGCGCCAGCAGCTTGGGTGCGGTAACAGATACGCAGTATTTT,CASSLGAVTDTQYF
NA,TRBJ2-2,TRBD1,TRBV2,TGTGCCAGCAGTTGGCGACAGGGAAACACCGGGGAGCTGTTTTTT,CASSWRQGNTGELFF
NA,TRBJ1-1,TRBD1,TRBV30,TGTGCCTGGGAGGTGGGGACAGACGAAGCTTTCTTT,CAWEVGTDEAFF
NA,TRBJ1-1,NA,TRBV10-3,TGTGCCATCAGATCAGGGGACGGCTCTCCAGCTTTCTTT,CAIRSGDGSPAFF
NA,TRBJ2-2,TRBD1,TRBV5-6,TGTGCCAGCAGCTTCGGGACAGCGAACACCGGGGAGCTGTTTTTT,CASSFGTANTGELFF
NA,TRBJ1-5,NA,TRBV21-1,TGTGCCAGCAGGTTTGGACAGAGCAATCAGCCCCAGCATTTT,CASRFGQSNQPQHF